This entry concerns a single TCR beta chain. Its antigen is as yet unknown. From germline, CDR1 is GTSNPN and CDR2 SVGIG (reference sequence). The CDR3 covers 13 residues. The germline V and J ends were trimmed by 4 bases and 5 bases, with 14 bases remaining between them. Random hexamers primed reverse transcription of about 0.5 to 1 ug RNA. The amplification used immunoSEQ multiplex PCR on TCR beta CDR3; it spanned 54 Vbeta and 13 Jbeta. TCRdb re-analysed the immunoSEQ multiplex PCR reads in MiXCR, keeping a single row per CDR3 protein. The table records 75,000 to 95,000 distinct CDR3 sequences, around 96% of them present only once. This specimen comes from a study of CD8 T cells in Susac syndrome. As for the study in general: Treatment status at blood draw for the Susac syndrome patients was therapy-naive, corticosteroids, or intravenous immunoglobulin alone.

Whole-study findings and limits: Expansion of Susac CD8+ clones peaked in TEMRA cells and in active patients. The total CD8+ repertoires contained about 16 Susac-specific public clones, and the CD8+ TEMRA repertoires contained five or six.

This TCR derives from a human donor with Susac syndrome. The sequenced sample consisted of CD8+ T cells from PBMCs. The chain joins TRBV30 to TRBJ1-1; no clear D gene. The CDR3 region is CAWNPPGSTEAFF. The CDR3 DNA is TGTGCCTGGAACCCCCCGGGGAGTACTGAAGCTTTCTTT.